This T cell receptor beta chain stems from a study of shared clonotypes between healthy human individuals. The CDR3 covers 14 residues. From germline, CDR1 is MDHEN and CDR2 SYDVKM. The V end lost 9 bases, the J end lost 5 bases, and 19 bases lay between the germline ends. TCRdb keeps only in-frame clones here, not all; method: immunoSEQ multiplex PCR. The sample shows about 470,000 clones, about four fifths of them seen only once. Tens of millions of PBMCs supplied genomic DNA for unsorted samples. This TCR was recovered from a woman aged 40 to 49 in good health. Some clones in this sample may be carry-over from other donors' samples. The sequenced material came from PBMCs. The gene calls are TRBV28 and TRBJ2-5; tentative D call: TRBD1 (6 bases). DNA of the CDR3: TGTGCCAGTCGTGTGGCAGGGGTTAGGGAGACCCAGTACTTC. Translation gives CASRVAGVRETQYF.